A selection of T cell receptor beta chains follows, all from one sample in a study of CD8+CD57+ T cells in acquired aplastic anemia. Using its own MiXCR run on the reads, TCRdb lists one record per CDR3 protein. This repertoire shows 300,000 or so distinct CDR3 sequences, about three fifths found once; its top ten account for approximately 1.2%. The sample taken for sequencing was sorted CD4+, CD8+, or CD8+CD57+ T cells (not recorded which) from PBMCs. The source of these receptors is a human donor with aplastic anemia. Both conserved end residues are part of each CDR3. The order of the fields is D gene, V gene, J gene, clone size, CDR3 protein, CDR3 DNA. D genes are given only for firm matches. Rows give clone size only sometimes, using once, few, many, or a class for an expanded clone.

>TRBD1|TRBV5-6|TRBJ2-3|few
CASSSVDRPTDTQYF
TGTGCCAGCAGCTCGGTGGACAGGCCCACAGATACGCAGTATTTT
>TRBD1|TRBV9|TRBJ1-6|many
CASSEGQLYNSPLHF
TGTGCCAGCAGCGAGGGACAGCTCTATAATTCACCCCTCCACTTT
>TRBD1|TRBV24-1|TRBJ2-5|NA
CATSDRDRGRVETQYF
TGTGCCACCAGTGATAGGGACAGGGGGCGGGTAGAGACCCAGTACTTC
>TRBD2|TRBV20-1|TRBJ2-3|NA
CSARVLAGTDTQYF
TGCAGTGCTAGAGTACTAGCGGGCACAGATACGCAGTATTTT
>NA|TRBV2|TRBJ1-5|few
CASRNRDGTQPQHF
TGTGCCAGCAGAAACCGGGACGGTACTCAGCCCCAGCATTTT
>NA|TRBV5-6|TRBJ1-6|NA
CASSTGTKGSPLHF
TGTGCCAGCAGCACCGGCACAAAGGGTTCACCCCTCCACTTT
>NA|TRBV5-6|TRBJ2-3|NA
CASSLGGAGTDTQYF
TGTGCCAGCAGCTTGGGGGGCGCAGGCACAGATACGCAGTATTTT
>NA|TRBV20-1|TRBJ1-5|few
CSAQRGSYSNQPQHF
TGCAGTGCCCAGAGGGGATCTTATAGCAATCAGCCCCAGCATTTT
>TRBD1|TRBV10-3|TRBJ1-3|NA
CAISKTGGGSGNTIYF
TGTGCCATCAGTAAGACAGGGGGCGGCTCTGGAAACACCATATATTTT
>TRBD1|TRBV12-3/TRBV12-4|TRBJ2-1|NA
CASSSQGSSYNEQFF
TGTGCCAGCAGTTCACAGGGGAGCTCCTACAATGAGCAGTTCTTC
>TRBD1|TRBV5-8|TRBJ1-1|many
CASSPGQGLTEAFF
TGTGCCAGCAGCCCGGGACAGGGGTTGACTGAAGCTTTCTTT
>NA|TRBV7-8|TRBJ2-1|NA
CASSPRVRNEQFF
TGTGCCAGCAGCCCACGGGTCCGCAATGAGCAGTTCTTC
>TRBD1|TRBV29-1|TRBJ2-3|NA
CSVTSSGQGRGTRYF
TGCAGCGTTACTTCCTCGGGACAGGGTCGGGGTACGCGGTATTTT
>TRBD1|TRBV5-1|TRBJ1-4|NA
CASSRTGTGKLFF
TGCGCCAGCAGCCGGACAGGGACTGGAAAACTGTTTTTT
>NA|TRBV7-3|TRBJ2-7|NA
CASSLGGAGYEQYF
TGTGCCAGCAGCTTGGGAGGAGCTGGATACGAGCAGTACTTC
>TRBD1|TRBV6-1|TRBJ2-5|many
CASSDGQGRGETQYF
TGTGCCAGCAGTGACGGACAGGGGAGGGGGGAGACCCAGTACTTC
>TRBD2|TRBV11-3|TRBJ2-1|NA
CASSWTSGGASEQFF
TGTGCCAGCAGCTGGACTAGCGGGGGGGCGAGTGAGCAGTTCTTC
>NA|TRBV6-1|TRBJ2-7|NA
CARNLSYEQYF
TGTGCCAGAAATTTATCCTACGAGCAGTACTTC
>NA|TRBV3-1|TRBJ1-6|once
CASSSGRGSPPHF
TGTGCCAGCAGTTCCGGCCGTGGGTCACCCCCCCACTTT
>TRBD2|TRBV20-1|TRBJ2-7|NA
CSARDLGHSGDSYEQYF
TGCAGTGCTAGAGATCTCGGGCATAGCGGGGATTCCTACGAGCAGTACTTC
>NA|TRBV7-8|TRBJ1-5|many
CASSLASFSNQPQHF
TGTGCCAGCAGCTTAGCGTCTTTTAGCAATCAGCCCCAGCATTTT
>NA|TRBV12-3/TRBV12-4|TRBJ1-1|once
CASSSGIMNTEAFF
TGTGCCAGCAGTTCAGGGATAATGAACACTGAAGCTTTCTTT
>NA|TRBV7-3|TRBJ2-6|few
CASSFGLSGANVLTF
TGTGCCAGCAGCTTCGGCCTCTCTGGGGCCAACGTCCTGACTTTC
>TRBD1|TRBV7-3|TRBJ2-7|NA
CASSQDRGWLAAYEQYF
TGCGCCAGCAGCCAAGACAGGGGGTGGCTAGCGGCCTACGAGCAGTACTTC
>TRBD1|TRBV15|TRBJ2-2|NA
CATSRTGGTGELFF
TGTGCCACCAGCAGGACAGGGGGCACCGGGGAGCTGTTTTTT
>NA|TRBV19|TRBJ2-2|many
CASKGDTGELFF
TGTGCCAGTAAGGGTGACACCGGGGAGCTGTTTTTT
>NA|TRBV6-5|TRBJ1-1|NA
CASSPTGLGEAFF
TGTGCCAGCAGTCCTACAGGGTTGGGTGAAGCTTTCTTT
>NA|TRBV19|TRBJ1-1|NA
CASRSGTEAFF
TGTGCCAGTAGGTCCGGGACTGAAGCTTTCTTT
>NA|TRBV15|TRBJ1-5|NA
CATSRATGLVQPQHF
TGTGCCACCAGCAGAGCCACAGGGTTAGTTCAGCCCCAGCATTTT
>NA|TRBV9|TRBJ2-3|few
CASSVAGFADTQYF
TGTGCCAGCAGCGTAGCTGGGTTCGCAGATACGCAGTATTTT
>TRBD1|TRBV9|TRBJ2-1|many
CASSVGDRFIDEQFF
TGTGCCAGCTCCGTAGGGGACAGGTTCATCGATGAGCAGTTCTTC
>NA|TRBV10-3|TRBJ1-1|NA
CAISESRGGTEAFF
TGTGCCATCAGTGAGTCGAGGGGGGGGACTGAAGCTTTCTTT
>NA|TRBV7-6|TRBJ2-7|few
CASSANPAYEQYF
TGTGCCAGCAGCGCAAATCCCGCGTACGAGCAGTACTTC
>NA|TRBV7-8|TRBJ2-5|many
CASSLGSRETQYF
TGTGCCAGCAGCTTGGGGTCACGGGAGACCCAGTACTTC
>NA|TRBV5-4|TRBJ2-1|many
CASSLGGRNNEQFF
TGTGCCAGCAGCTTGGGGGGCAGAAACAATGAGCAGTTCTTC
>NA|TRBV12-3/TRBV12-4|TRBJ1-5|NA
CASSSNRDFGQPQHF
TGTGCCAGCAGCTCCAACCGGGACTTTGGGCAGCCCCAGCATTTT
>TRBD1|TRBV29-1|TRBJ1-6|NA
CSVGGTGWSPLHF
TGCAGCGTTGGCGGGACAGGGTGGTCACCCCTCCACTTT
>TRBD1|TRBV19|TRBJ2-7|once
CASSTRDSMREQYF
TGTGCCAGTAGTACCCGGGACAGCATGCGGGAGCAGTACTTC
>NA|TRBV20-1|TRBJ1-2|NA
CSARVPDDGYTF
TGCAGTGCTAGAGTTCCGGACGATGGCTACACCTTC
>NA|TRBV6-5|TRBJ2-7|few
CASAGRLSSYEQYF
TGTGCCAGCGCGGGACGTTTGAGCTCCTACGAGCAGTACTTC
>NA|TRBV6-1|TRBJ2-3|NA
CASSVPGLFLGSTDTQYF
TGTGCCAGCAGCGTTCCTGGGTTGTTTCTTGGGTCCACAGATACGCAGTATTTT
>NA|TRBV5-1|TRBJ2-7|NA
CASSPQQGLSYEQYF
TGCGCCAGCAGCCCACAACAGGGACTATCCTACGAGCAGTACTTC
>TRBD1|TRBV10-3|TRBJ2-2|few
CAISEGRGLNTGELFF
TGTGCCATCAGTGAGGGCAGGGGGCTGAACACCGGGGAGCTGTTTTTT
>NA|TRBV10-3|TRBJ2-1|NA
CASSTLSYEQFF
TGTGCCAGCTCCACGCTGTCCTATGAGCAGTTCTTC